The source of this T cell receptor (beta chain) is a study of post-analysis software for immune sequencing data. Whole-study findings and limits: Significantly lower normalized Chao1 diversity was found in patients with multiple sclerosis relative to controls. TRBV5-6, TRBV5-1 and TRBV20-1 belonged to a set of roughly five TRBV segments that were more frequent in patients than controls.

The trim removed 3 bases at V and 10 bases at J, leaving 12 bases unmatched. Germline CDR1 reads DFQATT; CDR2 reads SNEGSKA (reference sequence). The CDR3 contains 14 residues. Unique molecular identifiers were built into the TCR beta cDNA libraries. T cells, roughly 0.9 to 11 million of them, yielded some 500,000 cDNA molecules. One entry per CDR3 protein results from TCRdb running MiXCR on the PCR reads. This table holds a few hundred thousand distinct CDR3 sequences, roughly 45% found once. On this clonotype itself: Its antigen is as yet unknown.

The chain recombines TRBV20-1 with TRBJ2-3; TRBD2 matches 8 bases. The source is a girl aged 5-17 years with multiple sclerosis. Sequences were obtained from blood. This CDR3 reads CSASSSGLSRPQYF. CDR3 bases: TGCAGTGCTAGTTCTAGCGGGCTTAGTCGGCCGCAGTATTTT.